This TCR beta chain stems from a study of blood T cell repertoires in COVID-19 (dated by TCRdb to about 2020). The study in broad terms: Samples from collaborators originated in the United States, Italy and Spain and spanned both the acute and convalescent phases of COVID-19. Samples came from the ongoing ImmuneRACE study (first 160 participants) plus 1,254 subjects from 6 global collaborators. Nearly every sample came with metadata listing a de-identified subject ID, COVID-19 status, age in years and sex. A freely available public database, intended as a resource for researchers studying the immune response to SARS-CoV-2, is where the repertoires were released. Subjects who had been exposed to COVID-19, were actively infected with it, or had recovered from it provided the deeply sampled blood TCRbeta repertoires that made up the dataset. Where available, HLA class I and class II types were obtained from metadata supplied by the sample provider rather than from assay-based typing. The material from the prospective study consisted of cDNA or gDNA derived from T cells, B-cell-depleted T cells, or PBMCs. Broad study findings and their caveats: How much clinical and demographic metadata was included differed by source and by participant, and the metadata was provided uncurated.

Trimming accounts for 5 bases at V and 6 bases at J, while the number of junction bases matched to no gene is 8. Counted from cysteine to phenylalanine, this CDR3 has 15 amino acids. CDR3 DNA only is kept here, 45 bases in frame from base 1. The germline V gene provides CDR1 MNHEY and CDR2 SVGEGT. Details on this clone: This clone's antigen is unknown. Base-call qualities are not available, and no considerably larger clone is one nucleotide away.

Collaborating institutions collected whole blood in K2EDTA tubes following their own protocols. For TCRbeta analysis, collaborator samples were shipped as frozen whole blood, as isolated PBMCs, or as DNA extracted from either sample type. TCRbeta CDR3 regions were amplified from genomic DNA using the immunoSEQ Assay, a bias-controlled multiplex PCR. In the source study's methods: The number of nucleated cells in each sample was estimated by amplification of reference gene primers within the assay. To quantify the absolute abundance of each unique TCRbeta CDR3 rearrangement, sequence reads were collapsed and filtered. Productive Simpson clonality was computed per sample as the square root of Simpson's diversity index over productive rearrangements. TCRdb's version of the immuneACCESS table is confined to in-frame rearrangements and falls short of the full clone set. An unresolved V gene accounts for under half of the shortfall where checked; the remainder is of unknown origin. Clone size and the V and J calls come from that table; the DNA yielded D and trimming. In all, the sample holds roughly 70,000 clones, and about 90% of those were seen once. 6.5% to 7.5% of the sample rests with the top ten.

The origin of this receptor is a woman aged 80 or older with active COVID-19. Sequencing input: peripheral blood. The V gene is TRBV6-2 or TRBV6-3 and the J gene is TRBJ2-1, and 9 bases in between align with TRBD1. The CDR3 reads CASSPPGQGFNEQFF. The sequence in DNA is TGTGCCAGCAGTCCCCCGGGACAGGGCTTCAATGAGCAGTTCTTC.